The next 24 T cell receptor beta chains were all read from a single sample in a study of identical twins. From the 5' RACE reads, TCRdb called clonotypes with MiXCR, one entry per CDR3 protein. The sample yields some 500,000 distinct CDR3 sequences, 13% to 15% seen once. The same data also contributed to another study, on yellow fever vaccine responses in identical twins.

The sequenced material came from CD4+ T cells sorted from blood. These receptors were taken from a woman between 18 and 30 years old in good health.

This clonotype turned up a few times. The chain combines TRBV5-5 with TRBJ2-3, with 10 positions matching TRBD2. Germline-derived CDR1 and CDR2 are SGHKS and YYEKEE (reference sequence). The ends lost 6 bases at V and 2 bases at J; junction bases unmatched: 9. The CDR3 spans 16 residues. The CDR3: CASNVTGLAVTDTQYF. CDR3 coding DNA: TGTGCCAGCAACGTCACCGGACTAGCGGTCACAGATACGCAGTATTTT.

This clonotype was seen more than once but under ten times. The rearrangement uses TRBV5-1 and TRBJ2-2; 7 bases map to TRBD1. The V gene's germline CDR1 is SGHRS and CDR2 YFSETQ. The CDR3 length is 17 residues. V lost 4 bases to trimming and J lost 5 bases; unmatched junction nucleotides: 14. The CDR3 DNA reads as TGCGCCAGCAGCGTAATTTCTGGGACAGTTTATACCGGGGAGCTGTTTTTT. Amino acid sequence: CASSVISGTVYTGELFF.

This clonotype appeared a few times. Its ends do not fully match the called genes, so a read error is possible. The chain joins TRBV4-3 to TRBJ2-1; the D is unclear. CDR1 is LGHNA, CDR2 YSLEER, per germline. The CDR3 has 15 amino acids. CDR3 loop: CASSQEYTSYNEQFF. The DNA of the CDR3 is TGCGCCAGCAGTCAAGAGTATACCTCCTACAATGAGCAGTTCTTC.

The table lists this clonotype with a few counts. The gene calls are TRBV20-1 and TRBJ2-1, with D possibly TRBD2 on 7 matching bases. The CDR3 consists of 12 residues. Germline CDR1 is DFQATT and CDR2 is SNEGSKA (reference sequence). Trimming removed 6 bases at V and 10 bases at J, with 16 bases between. In nucleotides, the CDR3 is TGCAGTGCCCCCCCGGGGGGCGGGGAGCAGTTCTTC. Amino acid sequence: CSAPPGGGEQFF.

This clonotype has a handful of counts. The chain has TRBV29-1 and TRBJ2-7; 9 bases agree with TRBD2. The CDR3 has 16 amino acids. Unmatched junction bases numbered 18, after V lost 6 bases and J lost 6 bases. Germline V lookup: CDR1 SQVTM, CDR2 ANQGSEA. CDR3 DNA sequence: TGCAGCGTCAACGGGGGCTTCGGGACTAGCCGAATCGAGCAGTACTTC. It encodes CSVNGGFGTSRIEQYF.

This chain uses TRBV19 with TRBJ2-1; weak D call: TRBD2 (6 bases). Trimming took 9 bases from V and 8 from J, leaving 14 bases between them. The CDR3 spans 12 residues. Germline V gene sequence: CDR1 LNHDA, CDR2 SQIVND (reference sequence). CDR3 residues: CASGDSLDEQFF. The CDR3 DNA sequence: TGTGCCAGCGGGGACTCTTTAGATGAGCAGTTCTTC.

This clonotype appeared many times. V usage is TRBV12-3 or TRBV12-4 and J usage is TRBJ2-7, with TRBD2 matching over 9 bases. Trimming at V came to 6 bases and at J to 8 bases, leaving 11 bases not matched to a gene. CDR3 length: 14 residues. DNA for the CDR3: TGTGCCAGCAGACCACGTAGCGGGGGTTACAAGCAGTACTTC. Translated: CASRPRSGGYKQYF.

The CDR3 sequence is CASSQGPAEQYF. The CDR3 coding sequence is TGTGCCAGCAGCCAAGGTCCCGCCGAGCAGTACTTC. The chain has TRBV14 and TRBJ2-7; D call uncertain. Germline CDR1 SGHDN, CDR2 FVKESK. The CDR3 length is 12 residues. The V end was cut by 1 base, the J end by 6 bases, with 7 bases between. The full variable domain, its missing parts supplied by reference TRBV14 and TRBJ2-7, is EAGVTQFPSHSVIEKGQTVTLRCDPISGHDNLYWYRRVMGKEIKFLLHFVKESKQDESGMPNNRFLAERTGGTYSTLKVQPAELEDSGVYFCASSQGPAEQYFGPGTRLTVT.

This clonotype was observed a handful of times. This chain's CDR3 is CASSPQVPGRLETQYF. The CDR3 DNA is TGTGCCAGCAGTCCCCAGGTCCCTGGCAGACTGGAGACCCAGTACTTC. The chain couples TRBV12-3 or TRBV12-4 to TRBJ2-5; D call uncertain. V was pared by 5 bases and J by 5 bases, with 21 bases between. The CDR3 loop spans 16 amino acids.

This clonotype was observed a handful of times. The chain uses TRBV9 and TRBJ2-3; possible D gene TRBD2, 7 bases. Germline loops: CDR1 SGDLS, CDR2 YYNGEE. Trimming removed 0 bases at V and 3 bases at J, with 11 bases between. This CDR3 spans 15 amino acids. CDR3 sequence (DNA): TGTGCCAGCAGCGTAGGGGGGGGGGCTACAGATACGCAGTATTTT. It is translated as CASSVGGGATDTQYF.

This chain links TRBV5-6 with TRBJ2-1, with unresolved D. CDR1 and CDR2 from the germline V gene are SGHDT and YYEEEE. V was cut by 0 bases and J by 0 bases, with 19 bases left in between. The CDR3 runs 19 residues. CDR3 nucleotide sequence: TGTGCCAGCAGCTTGGTGCCAGGTACCCCATCAAGCTCCTACAATGAGCAGTTCTTC. Translating it yields CASSLVPGTPSSSYNEQFF.

In this sample, this clonotype turned up a few times. The V and J genes are TRBV12-3 or TRBV12-4 and TRBJ1-5, with 7 bases matching TRBD1. Germline trimming cut 0 bases from V and 4 bases from J; bases unmatched to any gene: 3. The CDR3 length is 15 residues. The CDR3 reads CASSLAQGLNQPQHF. The CDR3 nucleotides read TGTGCCAGCAGTTTAGCACAGGGGCTTAATCAGCCCCAGCATTTT.

The chain has TRBV7-2 and TRBJ2-7, with 7 bases that match TRBD2. The length of the CDR3 is 15 residues. With V trimmed by 0 bases and J by 0 bases, 2 bases remained unmatched. Germline V CDR1 and CDR2: SGHTA, FQGNSA. The CDR3 reads CASSLARGSSYEQYF. CDR3 nucleotides: TGTGCCAGCAGCTTAGCTCGCGGGAGCTCCTACGAGCAGTACTTC.

DNA of the CDR3: TGTGCCAGCAGTTTAATGGGGACACTGATGGAGACCCAGTACTTC. Its protein is CASSLMGTLMETQYF. This chain joins TRBV27 and TRBJ2-5; tentative D call: TRBD1 (6 bases). Germline V lookup: CDR1 MNHEY, CDR2 SMNVEV (reference sequence). The CDR3 extends over 15 amino acids. Trimming left V 2 bases short and J 5 bases short, with 15 bases between.

In this sample, this clonotype turned up many times. The rearrangement uses TRBV9 and TRBJ1-2; D unclear. Germline values: CDR1 SGDLS, CDR2 YYNGEE. V was pared by 3 bases and J by 0 bases, with 15 bases between. The CDR3 extends over 16 amino acids. The CDR3 DNA reads as TGTGCCAGCAGCGGCGGAAGGGCCAGGTCTAACTATGGCTACACCTTC. It is translated as CASSGGRARSNYGYTF.

This clonotype occurred a few times. The chain uses TRBV9 and TRBJ2-3; 7 nucleotides agree with TRBD2. There are 16 residues in the CDR3. CDR1 and CDR2 (germline): SGDLS, YYNGEE. V trimming: 0 bases; J trimming: 6 bases; junction bases outside the gene matches: 10. The CDR3 DNA is TGTGCCAGCAGCGTAGGGCCTAGCGGATCCGGTGATACGCAGTATTTT. Its protein is CASSVGPSGSGDTQYF.

CDR3 sequence reads: CAWSVGVGNQPQHF. The CDR3 DNA is TGTGCCTGGAGTGTTGGGGTGGGCAATCAGCCCCAGCATTTT. J is TRBJ1-5 and V is TRBV30; unclear D gene. Germline CDR1 reads GTSNPN; CDR2 reads SVGIG (reference sequence). The CDR3 spans 14 residues. Trimming took off 0 bases at V and 2 bases at J, with 8 bases between the two ends.

This clonotype was seen more than once but under ten times. The chain joins TRBV11-1 to TRBJ1-1, with 7 bases fitting TRBD1. Germline values: CDR1 SGHAT, CDR2 FQDESV (reference sequence). CDR3 length equals 19 residues. V shed 1 base and J 7 bases; nucleotides not matched to a gene: 21. DNA for the CDR3: TGTGCCAGCAGCTTAGGGCTGGGGTTTCGTGAGGGGGCTCGGGATGAAGCTTTCTTT. Residues: CASSLGLGFREGARDEAFF.

This chain joins TRBV7-3 and TRBJ2-1; 12 bases line up with TRBD2. The CDR3 totals 19 residues. V dropped 5 bases and J dropped 1; count of bases not matched to a gene: 12. CDR1 and CDR2 (germline): SGHTA, FQGTGA. DNA for the CDR3: TGTGCCAGCAGCGCTATACATGAGACTAGCGGGGGATCCTACAATGAGCAGTTCTTC. Its protein is CASSAIHETSGGSYNEQFF.

This clonotype was seen more than once but under ten times. The chain is built from TRBV2 and TRBJ2-6; a possible D gene is TRBD1 (5 bases). The CDR3 is 13 amino acids. Between the trimmed V and J ends, which lost 5 bases and 8 bases, there was a span of 10 bases. Per the germline V gene, CDR1 is SNHLY and CDR2 is FYNNEI. The CDR3 region has the DNA TGTGCCAGCAGTTCTACAGGATCCAACGTCCTGACTTTC. Protein sequence: CASSSTGSNVLTF.

A few counts support this clonotype. The chain couples TRBV29-1 to TRBJ2-7; D perhaps matches TRBD1 (5 bases). V was pared by 4 bases and J by 3 bases, with 13 bases between. The germline CDR1 and CDR2 sequences are SQVTM and ANQGSEA. The CDR3 totals 13 residues. CDR3 sequence (DNA): TGCAGCGTTGTACTACAGGCGAGCTACGAGCAGTACTTC. It specifies CSVVLQASYEQYF.

A few counts support this clonotype. This chain uses TRBV28 with TRBJ2-6; D gene ambiguous. The CDR3 loop spans 13 amino acids. V lost 6 bases and J 1 base, leaving 4 bases between the germline ends. The germline V gene encodes CDR1 MDHEN and CDR2 SYDVKM. The CDR3 here is CASRTSGANVLTF. CDR3 DNA: TGTGCCAGCAGGACGTCTGGGGCCAACGTCCTGACTTTC.

This clonotype was observed at least ten times. This chain connects TRBV11-3 to TRBJ2-1; TRBD2 agrees at 8 bases. CDR3 length: 17 amino acids. Looked up from germline, CDR1 is SGHNT and CDR2 is YENEEA. Trimming removed 5 bases from V and 0 bases from J; junction bases left unmatched: 9. The CDR3 is CASSAGGRQRSYNEQFF. CDR3 nucleotide sequence: TGTGCCAGCAGCGCGGGGGGACGACAGCGCTCCTACAATGAGCAGTTCTTC.

V usage is TRBV28 and J usage is TRBJ2-4; TRBD1 matches at 9 bases. Germline loops: CDR1 MDHEN, CDR2 SYDVKM. This CDR3 comprises 17 residues. The ends lost 7 bases at V and 1 base at J; junction bases unmatched: 11. The CDR3 sequence is CASTFPGTGTAKNIQYF. As DNA, the CDR3 is TGTGCCAGCACCTTTCCCGGGACAGGGACCGCCAAAAACATTCAGTACTTC.